Included here is one TCR beta chain sequence, with context. Its matching antigen is unknown. The junction departs from the called germline gene at one end, perhaps through a read error. These data originate in a study of cytomegalovirus exposure and HLA in healthy donors. General study findings and limits: Most CMV-associated TCR beta chains were later found to appear HLA-restricted.

Healthy people donating bone marrow made up the donors. PCR was performed using 60 Vbeta and 13 Jbeta primers. Generated by immunoSEQ multiplex PCR, the TCRdb table keeps only in-frame clones and is missing some. Counted here are about 170,000 clones, approximately 80% occurring once; the ten biggest clones make up under 6%. The V gene's germline CDR1 is SGHNT and CDR2 YYREEE (reference sequence). This CDR3 has 15 residues. The sequencing sample was made of PBMCs. This sequence originates from a woman between 45 and 65 years old in good health and CMV-seropositive. The rearrangement joins TRBV5-4 to TRBJ2-5; TRBD2 might be the D (7 bases). The CDR3 sequence is CASSLATGGDETQYF. The CDR3 DNA follows: TGTGCCAGCAGTTTGGCCACGGGGGGCGATGAGACCCAGTACTTC.